Shown below are 12 T cell receptor beta chains from a single sample sequenced in a study of blood T cell repertoires in COVID-19. The assay was immunoSEQ multiplex PCR, and TCRdb's table has in-frame clones only and misses some. In the table there are more than 130,000 clones, about 90% of which are singletons. Sequencing was carried out using peripheral blood. The origin of the receptors is a man aged 50-60 years with active or convalescent COVID-19.

The chain carries TRBV19 and TRBJ2-3; TRBD2 matches at 13 bases. The CDR3 totals 15 residues. The J segment lost 7 bases and the V segment lost 4 bases, leaving 5 bases of the junction unmatched. Germline V gene data show CDR1 as LNHDA and CDR2 as SQIVND (reference sequence). The CDR3 is CASSTGTSGTNTQYF. The CDR3 DNA sequence: TGTGCCAGTAGTACCGGGACTAGCGGGACAAATACGCAGTATTTT.

Here the CDR3 reads CASSPGTNYGYTF. The CDR3 nucleotides read TGTGCCAGTAGTCCCGGGACTAACTATGGCTACACCTTC. The chain links TRBV19 to TRBJ1-2; D ambiguous. The CDR3 consists of 13 residues. Germline V gives CDR1 LNHDA, CDR2 SQIVND (reference sequence). Trimming left V 5 bases short and J 0 bases short, with 7 bases between.

The chain couples TRBV11-1 to TRBJ2-7, with D possibly TRBD2 on 6 matching bases. V was pared by 3 bases and J by 6 bases, with 9 bases between. CDR1 SGHAT and CDR2 FQDESV come from the germline V gene (reference sequence). The CDR3 totals 12 residues. The CDR3 loop is CASSFGGVEQYF. CDR3 nucleotide sequence: TGTGCCAGCAGCTTTGGAGGGGTCGAGCAGTACTTC.

About this clone: One end of the junction does not line up with germline, which may come from a read error. The chain uses TRBV7-2 and TRBJ2-2; D may be TRBD1 (6 bases). Germline assignment: CDR1 SGHTA and CDR2 FQGNSA. The CDR3 sequence is 12 residues long. The DNA for the CDR3 is TGTGTCAGCAAGAAGGGGGCCGGGGAGCTGTTTTTT. Translating it yields CVSKKGAGELFF.

This clone was seen a handful of times. The CDR3 reads CASSFPPDSSRDTQYF. The CDR3 DNA is TGTGCCAGCAGTTTTCCACCGGACAGCAGTCGGGATACGCAGTATTTT. The chain uses TRBV7-9 and TRBJ2-3; D may be TRBD1 (6 bases). The CDR3 runs to 16 residues. Trimming left V 6 bases short and J 6 bases short, with 22 bases between. Germline assignment: CDR1 SEHNR and CDR2 FQNEAQ (reference sequence).

This chain connects TRBV7-3 to TRBJ1-3; a weak D match, TRBD1 (6 bases). This CDR3 has 15 amino acids. Trimming cost V 1 base and J 2 bases, with 9 bases left between them. The germline V gene encodes CDR1 SGHTA and CDR2 FQGTGA. CDR3 nucleotide sequence: TGTGCCAGCAGCTTAAGTCCAGGGGCTGGAAACACCATATATTTT. This sequence encodes CASSLSPGAGNTIYF.

This rearrangement joins TRBV7-9 to TRBJ2-5; 10 positions agree with TRBD2. The CDR3 has 17 residues. Germline V lookup: CDR1 SEHNR, CDR2 FQNEAQ (reference sequence). J gave up 2 bases and V 5 bases, and 11 bases lay outside the gene matches. This chain's CDR3 is CASSQPGGLANQETQYF. In nucleotides, the CDR3 is TGTGCCAGCAGCCAGCCTGGGGGACTAGCGAATCAAGAGACCCAGTACTTC.

This clone was recorded a few times. The V and J genes are TRBV27 and TRBJ2-1; TRBD2 matches at 14 bases. The germline CDR1 and CDR2 sequences are MNHEY and SMNVEV (reference sequence). The CDR3 runs to 16 residues. V shed 4 bases, J shed 12 bases, and the junction held 11 bases outside the gene matches. The CDR3, as DNA: TGTGCCAGCAGTTCGCCGGGACTAGCGGGAGTAGCGGTGCAGTTCTTC. It encodes CASSSPGLAGVAVQFF.

This sequence joins TRBV12-3 or TRBV12-4 and TRBJ2-7; D not resolved. The V end lost 5 bases, the J end lost 10 bases, and 18 bases lay between the germline ends. This CDR3 comprises 13 residues. CDR3 DNA sequence: TGTGCCAGCAGTCATACCGACGGTGGCGGACAGTACTTC. It translates to CASSHTDGGGQYF.

This clone was detected only a few times. The chain links TRBV25-1 to TRBJ2-7; possibly TRBD2 for D (5 bases). The CDR3 covers 11 residues. Per the germline V gene, CDR1 is MGHDK and CDR2 is SYGVNS. The V and J ends lost 6 bases and 3 bases respectively, with 6 bases between them. CDR3 nucleotides: TGTGCCAGCAGGACTAACTACGAGCAGTACTTC. Its translation is CASRTNYEQYF.

The CDR3 protein is CASAPAAGHNEQFF. In DNA, the CDR3 is TGTGCCAGCGCTCCGGCGGCGGGACACAATGAGCAGTTCTTC. This chain uses TRBV28 with TRBJ2-1; D is possibly TRBD2 (6 bases). Germline CDR1 is MDHEN and CDR2 is SYDVKM. The CDR3 is 14 amino acids. The germline V and J ends were trimmed by 8 bases and 5 bases, with 16 bases remaining between them.

This clone occurred many times. The rearrangement uses TRBV9 and TRBJ1-6, with a possible D match to TRBD1 (5 bases). Per the germline V gene, CDR1 is SGDLS and CDR2 is YYNGEE. The CDR3 is 15 residues long. The ends were cut back, 0 bases at V and 10 bases at J, with 14 bases in the middle. CDR3: CASSVGPGQGSPLHF. The CDR3 DNA reads TGTGCCAGCAGCGTAGGTCCAGGTCAGGGATCACCCCTCCACTTT.